The 5 T cell receptor beta chains in this list originate from one sample, sequenced in a study of control samples from healthy donors and cancer patients. Assay: immunoSEQ multiplex PCR; the TCRdb copy retains only in-frame clones and omits some. The repertoire holds about 85,000 clones, just under 90% seen once, with less than 7% in the top ten. What was sequenced was blood. The receptors shown here come from a man over 45 in good health.

With regard to this clone: The sample carries other DNA sequences with the same CDR3. The chain couples TRBV3-1 (or the pseudogene TRBV3-2) to TRBJ2-5; D unclear. This CDR3 comprises 12 residues. Per the germline V gene, CDR1 is LGHDT and CDR2 is YNNKEL (reference sequence). Trimming left V 1 base short and J 6 bases short, with 6 bases between. For the CDR3, the DNA is TGTGCCAGCAGCCAAGTAGTGAAGACCCAGTACTTC. Translating gives CASSQVVKTQYF.

CDR3 DNA: TGTGCCACCAGCAATGCACAGCGACGGGGGATATATTTT. Translation gives CATSNAQRRGIYF. The V and J genes are TRBV15 and TRBJ1-3; D might be TRBD1 (5 bases). The germline V gene encodes CDR1 LNHNV and CDR2 YYDKDF (reference sequence). This CDR3 spans 13 amino acids. The germline V and J ends were trimmed by 4 bases and 13 bases, with 17 bases remaining between them.

The chain uses TRBV6-2 or TRBV6-3 and TRBJ2-1; tentatively, D is TRBD1 or TRBD2 (5 bases each). V was clipped by 3 bases and J by 12 bases, with 12 bases between them. There are 12 residues in the CDR3. Germline assignment: CDR1 MNHEY and CDR2 SVGEGT. The CDR3 DNA sequence: TGTGCCAGCAGTTATCGGGGCCGGACGCAGTTCTTC. Translated: CASSYRGRTQFF.

The chain is built from TRBV9 and TRBJ2-1; 9 nucleotides align to TRBD2. CDR3 size: 15 residues. The germline gives CDR1 SGDLS, CDR2 YYNGEE. V lost 4 bases, J lost 8 bases, and 10 bases stayed unmatched. Here the CDR3 reads CASSISGGGVDEQFF. CDR3 DNA sequence: TGTGCCAGCAGCATTAGCGGGGGAGGTGTGGATGAGCAGTTCTTC.

This clone was recorded only once. The chain has TRBV27 and TRBJ2-1; a possible D gene is TRBD2 (5 bases). V was clipped by 5 bases and J by 0 bases, with 11 bases between them. There are 15 residues in the CDR3. The germline CDR1 and CDR2 sequences are MNHEY and SMNVEV (reference sequence). This CDR3 reads CASSTPGISYNEQFF. In DNA form, the CDR3 reads TGTGCCAGCAGTACCCCGGGAATCTCCTACAATGAGCAGTTCTTC.